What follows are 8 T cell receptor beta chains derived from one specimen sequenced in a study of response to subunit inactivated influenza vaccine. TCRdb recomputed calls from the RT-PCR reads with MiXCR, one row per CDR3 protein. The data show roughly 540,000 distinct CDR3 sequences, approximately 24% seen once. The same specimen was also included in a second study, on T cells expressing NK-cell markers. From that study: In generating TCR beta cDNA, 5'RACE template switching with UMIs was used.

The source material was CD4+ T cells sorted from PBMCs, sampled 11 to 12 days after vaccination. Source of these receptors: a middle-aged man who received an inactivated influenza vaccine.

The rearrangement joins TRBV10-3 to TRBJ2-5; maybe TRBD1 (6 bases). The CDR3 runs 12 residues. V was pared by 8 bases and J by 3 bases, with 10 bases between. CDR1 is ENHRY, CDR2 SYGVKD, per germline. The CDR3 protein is CAIGQKKETQYF. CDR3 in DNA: TGTGCCATCGGACAGAAGAAAGAGACCCAGTACTTC.

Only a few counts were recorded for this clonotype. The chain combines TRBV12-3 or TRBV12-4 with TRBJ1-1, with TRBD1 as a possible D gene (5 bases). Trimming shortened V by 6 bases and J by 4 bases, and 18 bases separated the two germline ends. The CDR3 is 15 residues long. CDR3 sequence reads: CASSPSGGLFTEAFF. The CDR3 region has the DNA TGTGCCAGCAGCCCGTCGGGGGGTTTATTCACTGAAGCTTTCTTT.

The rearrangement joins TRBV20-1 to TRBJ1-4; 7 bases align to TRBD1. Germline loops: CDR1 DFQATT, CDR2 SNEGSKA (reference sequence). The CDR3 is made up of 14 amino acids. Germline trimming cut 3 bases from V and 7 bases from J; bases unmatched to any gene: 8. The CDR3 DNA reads TGCAGTGCTAGGGAGGGGGCCTTGGGTGAAAAACTGTTTTTT. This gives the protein CSAREGALGEKLFF.

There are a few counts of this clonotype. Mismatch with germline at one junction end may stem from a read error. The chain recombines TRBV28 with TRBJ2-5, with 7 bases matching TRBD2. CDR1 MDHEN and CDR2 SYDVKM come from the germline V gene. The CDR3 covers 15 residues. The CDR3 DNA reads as TGTGCTAGCAGTCCCTCGAGGGAGGGCCGAGAGACCCAGTACTTC. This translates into CASSPSREGRETQYF.

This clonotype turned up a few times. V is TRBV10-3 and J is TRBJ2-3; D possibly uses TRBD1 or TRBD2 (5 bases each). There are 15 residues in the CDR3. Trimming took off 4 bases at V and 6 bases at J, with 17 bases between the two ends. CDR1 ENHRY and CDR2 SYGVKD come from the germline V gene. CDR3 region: CAISGLGDGGDTQYF. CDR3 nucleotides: TGTGCCATCAGTGGGCTTGGGGACGGAGGTGATACGCAGTATTTT.

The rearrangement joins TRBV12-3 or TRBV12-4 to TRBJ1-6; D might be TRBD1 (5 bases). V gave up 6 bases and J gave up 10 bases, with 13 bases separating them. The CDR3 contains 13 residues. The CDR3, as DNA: TGTGCCAGCAGCGTGAATCAGGGCTCACCCCTCCACTTT. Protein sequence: CASSVNQGSPLHF.

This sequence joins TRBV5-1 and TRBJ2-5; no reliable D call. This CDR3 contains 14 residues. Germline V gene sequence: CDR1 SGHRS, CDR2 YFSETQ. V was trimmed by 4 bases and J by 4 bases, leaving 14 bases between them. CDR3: CASSETPVGETQYF. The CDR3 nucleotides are TGCGCCAGCAGCGAAACACCGGTGGGAGAGACCCAGTACTTC.

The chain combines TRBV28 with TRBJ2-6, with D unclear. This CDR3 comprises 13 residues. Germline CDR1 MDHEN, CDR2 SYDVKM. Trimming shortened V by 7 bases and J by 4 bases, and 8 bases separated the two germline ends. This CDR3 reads CASIRPGANVLTF. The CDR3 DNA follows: TGTGCCAGCATCCGTCCCGGGGCCAACGTCCTGACTTTC.